The 9 T cell receptor beta chains below come from one sample, sequenced in a study of technical replicates of blood from several donors. Clones were read by immunoSEQ multiplex PCR, and TCRdb kept only the in-frame ones, dropping some. The repertoire holds roughly 93,000 clones, with nearly 97% as singletons. Sequenced sample: T cells isolated from PBMCs. The receptors derive from a human donor in good health.

The chain recombines TRBV14 with TRBJ2-7, with a possible D match to TRBD1 (5 bases). V gave up 2 bases and J gave up 4 bases, with 15 bases separating them. Germline V gene sequence: CDR1 SGHDN, CDR2 FVKESK. The CDR3 is 15 amino acids. The CDR3 reads CASSQFPQDGYEQYF. The DNA of the CDR3 is TGTGCCAGCAGCCAATTTCCACAGGATGGTTACGAGCAGTACTTC.

The V and J genes are TRBV27 and TRBJ1-2, with TRBD1 matching over 7 bases. The ends lost 5 bases at V and 6 bases at J; junction bases unmatched: 9. The CDR3 extends over 14 amino acids. Germline-derived CDR1 and CDR2 are MNHEY and SMNVEV (reference sequence). The CDR3 DNA is TGTGCCAGCAGTAGCGACAGGGCAATCGATGGCTACACCTTC. Its translation is CASSSDRAIDGYTF.

This chain connects TRBV7-9 to TRBJ2-6, with unresolved D. The V gene's germline CDR1 is SEHNR and CDR2 FQNEAQ (reference sequence). The CDR3 sequence is 13 residues long. Trimming took 6 bases from V and 10 from J, leaving 13 bases between them. The CDR3 DNA reads as TGTGCCAGCAGTCAATTCCCGCGGAACGTCCTGACTTTC. Its translation: CASSQFPRNVLTF.

The chain couples TRBV7-2 to TRBJ2-1, with D perhaps TRBD2 (6 bases). V lost 5 bases and J 6 bases, leaving 20 bases between the germline ends. CDR3 size: 16 residues. Germline values: CDR1 SGHTA, CDR2 FQGNSA. CDR3 loop: CASSLIGGFEGNEQFF. CDR3 DNA: TGTGCCAGCAGCCTAATCGGGGGTTTCGAGGGCAATGAGCAGTTCTTC. The whole variable domain, remainder taken from reference TRBV7-2 and TRBJ2-1, is GAGVSQSPSNKVTEKGKDVELRCDPISGHTALYWYRQSLGQGLEFLIYFQGNSAPDKSGLPSDRFSAERTGGSVSTLTIQRTQQEDSAVYLCASSLIGGFEGNEQFFGPGTRLTVL.

J is TRBJ1-6 and V is TRBV30; the D gene is possibly TRBD1 (6 bases). V was pared by 1 base and J by 4 bases, with 14 bases between. CDR1 and CDR2 (germline): GTSNPN, SVGIG (reference sequence). This CDR3 spans 16 amino acids. The CDR3 here is CAWSAPTTGYNSPLHF. The DNA for the CDR3 is TGTGCCTGGAGTGCCCCCACGACAGGATATAATTCACCCCTCCACTTT.

This chain connects TRBV10-3 to TRBJ2-5, with a tentative D call TRBD2 (6 bases). Trimming removed 4 bases from V and 1 base from J, with 10 bases in between. Germline lookup yields CDR1 ENHRY and CDR2 SYGVKD. This CDR3 is built from 14 residues. CDR3 nucleotide sequence: TGTGCCATCAGTGCCACTAGCCCCCAAGAGACCCAGTACTTC. This encodes CAISATSPQETQYF.

V is TRBV11-2 and J is TRBJ2-7, with D possibly TRBD1 on 6 matching bases. Trimming shortened V by 7 bases and J by 2 bases, and 9 bases separated the two germline ends. This CDR3 contains 12 residues. Germline CDR1 is SGHAT and CDR2 is FQNNGV. The CDR3 sequence: CASTRTAYEQYF. CDR3 coding DNA: TGTGCCAGCACCAGGACAGCCTACGAGCAGTACTTC.

J is TRBJ2-7 and V is TRBV6-1, with a weak D call TRBD1 (5 bases). The CDR3 covers 13 residues. CDR1 and CDR2 (germline): MNHNS, SASEGT. The germline V and J ends were trimmed by 3 bases and 6 bases, with 12 bases remaining between them. CDR3: CASSDRGSPEQYF. DNA for the CDR3: TGTGCCAGCAGTGATAGGGGCTCGCCCGAGCAGTACTTC.

The gene calls are TRBV19 and TRBJ1-2, with a tentative D call TRBD1 (6 bases). This CDR3 contains 17 residues. In germline, CDR1 is LNHDA, CDR2 SQIVND (reference sequence). Trimming removed 3 bases from V and 4 bases from J, with 21 bases in between. The CDR3 reads CASSMLYFGGAGYGYTF. The CDR3 bases are TGTGCCAGTAGTATGCTGTATTTTGGGGGCGCGGGCTATGGCTACACCTTC.